This T cell receptor (beta chain) came from a study of blood T cell repertoires in COVID-19. Clones were sequenced by immunoSEQ multiplex PCR, and TCRdb holds only the in-frame ones, with some missing. Here the sample spans about 430,000 clones, approximately 90% being singletons. This receptor was taken from a man aged 30 to 39 who had recovered from COVID-19. The source material was PBMCs or T cells enriched from blood (not recorded which).

This CDR3 reads CASSLAETLPHEQFF. The CDR3 nucleotides are TGTGCCAGCAGCTTAGCCGAGACTCTACCCCATGAGCAGTTCTTC. This sequence joins TRBV7-6 and TRBJ2-1; D unresolved. This CDR3 is 15 amino acids long. The V end was cut by 0 bases, the J end by 8 bases, with 14 bases between. Germline CDR1 SGHVS, CDR2 FNYEAQ.